This is a list of T cell receptor beta chains from one sample in a study of cytomegalovirus exposure and HLA in healthy donors. The protocol was immunoSEQ multiplex PCR, while the TCRdb copy is restricted to in-frame clones and leaves out a portion. The sample has approximately 170,000 clones; approximately 88% are singletons. Material for sequencing was PBMCs. Source of these receptors: a boy younger than 10 in good health and CMV-seronegative. CDR3s include the opening cysteine and the closing phenylalanine or tryptophan. The D gene is left open where the match is weak. For some rows the clone size is stated as once, few or many, or as a class when expanded; others skip it.

V gene	clone size	D gene	J gene	CDR3 length	CDR3 protein	CDR3 DNA
TRBV6-5	.	TRBD1	TRBJ1-1	14	CASSSGGQLTEAFF	TGTGCCAGCAGTTCAGGGGGACAGCTCACTGAAGCTTTCTTT
TRBV6-5	.	TRBD1	TRBJ1-2	15	CASSSDRGSGYGYTF	TGTGCCAGCAGTTCCGACAGGGGAAGTGGCTATGGCTACACCTTC
TRBV19	.	TRBD1	TRBJ1-5	13	CASRDREHQPQHF	TGTGCCAGTAGAGACAGGGAGCATCAGCCCCAGCATTTT
TRBV7-8	.	TRBD2	TRBJ2-3	15	CASSPRTSLTDTQYF	TGTGCCAGCAGCCCCCGGACTAGCCTCACAGATACGCAGTATTTT
TRBV19	once	TRBD1	TRBJ1-5	14	CASSSGTGVQPQHF	TGTGCCAGTAGTAGCGGGACAGGTGTACAGCCCCAGCATTTT
TRBV7-2	.	.	TRBJ2-3	16	CASSLDLAGGTDTQYF	TGTGCCAGCAGCTTAGATCTAGCAGGTGGCACAGATACGCAGTATTTT
TRBV4-1	.	TRBD2	TRBJ2-3	16	CASSPRGSGGSDTQYF	TGCGCCAGCAGTCCCCGGGGTAGCGGGGGATCAGATACGCAGTATTTT
TRBV6-1	.	TRBD1	TRBJ2-5	12	CASRTGAETQYF	TGTGCCAGCAGGACAGGGGCGGAGACCCAGTACTTC
TRBV10-2	.	.	TRBJ2-6	14	CASMDSSGANVLTF	TGCGCCAGCATGGACAGCTCTGGGGCCAACGTCCTGACTTTC
TRBV30	.	.	TRBJ2-3	15	CAWSSGARSTDTQYF	TGTGCCTGGAGTAGCGGCGCCCGAAGCACAGATACGCAGTATTTT
TRBV28	.	TRBD2	TRBJ2-7	16	CASSPGASGRGNEQYF	TGTGCCAGCAGTCCAGGGGCTAGCGGGAGAGGCAACGAGCAGTACTTC
TRBV19	once	.	TRBJ1-2	15	CASSILPGDGYGYTF	TGTGCCAGTAGTATTTTACCAGGGGATGGCTATGGCTACACCTTC
TRBV13	.	.	TRBJ2-7	14	CASSHQGRSYEQYF	TGTGCCAGCAGCCATCAGGGGCGCTCCTACGAGCAGTACTTC
TRBV18	.	.	TRBJ1-2	14	CASSPQQGNYGYTF	TGTGCCAGCTCACCGCAACAGGGTAACTATGGCTACACCTTC
TRBV30	.	TRBD1	TRBJ2-5	13	CAWSGDRGETQYF	TGTGCCTGGAGTGGTGACAGGGGCGAGACCCAGTACTTC
TRBV6-5	.	.	TRBJ1-2	13	CASSYDRFGGYTF	TGTGCCAGCAGCTATGACAGGTTTGGCGGCTACACCTTC
TRBV27	.	TRBD2	TRBJ2-1	16	CASSTPSGVTYNEQFF	TGTGCCAGCAGCACCCCTAGCGGAGTAACCTACAATGAGCAGTTCTTC
TRBV11-1	.	TRBD1	TRBJ2-6	18	CASSAGQGAWSGANVLTF	TGTGCCAGCAGCGCCGGACAGGGGGCATGGTCAGGGGCCAACGTCCTGACTTTC
TRBV25-1	.	.	TRBJ1-4	13	CASAEGINEKLFF	TGTGCCAGCGCGGAGGGGATTAATGAAAAACTGTTTTTT
TRBV29-1	.	TRBD2	TRBJ2-7	12	CSAQREGYEQYF	TGCAGTGCTCAGCGGGAGGGCTACGAGCAGTACTTC
TRBV30	.	.	TRBJ1-5	15	CAWSRQDYSNQPQHF	TGTGCCTGGAGTAGGCAGGATTATAGCAATCAGCCCCAGCATTTT
TRBV30	.	TRBD1	TRBJ1-1	13	CAWIPTGYTEAFF	TGTGCCTGGATCCCGACAGGGTACACTGAAGCTTTCTTT
TRBV6-5	.	TRBD1	TRBJ1-5	14	CASRKGQSNQPQHF	TGTGCCAGCAGGAAGGGACAGTCCAATCAGCCCCAGCATTTT
TRBV14	.	.	TRBJ2-2	16	CASSQVTGGIAGELFF	TGTGCCAGCAGCCAAGTTACCGGCGGGATTGCCGGGGAGCTGTTTTTT
TRBV30	.	TRBD2	TRBJ2-5	15	CAWTVLAVPSETQYF	TGTGCCTGGACCGTACTAGCGGTCCCTTCCGAGACCCAGTACTTC
TRBV5-1	.	.	TRBJ2-1	17	CASSLAVGTTPYNEQFF	TGCGCCAGCAGCTTGGCCGTGGGGACAACCCCCTACAATGAGCAGTTCTTC
TRBV5-4	.	TRBD2	TRBJ2-3	19	CASSLLGGEWREVADTQYF	TGTGCCAGCAGCTTGCTCGGGGGGGAGTGGCGGGAGGTCGCAGATACGCAGTATTTT
TRBV7-2	.	TRBD2	TRBJ2-2	16	CASSVTPGTNTGELLF	TGTGCCAGCAGCGTAACCCCCGGGACTAACACCGGGGAGCTGCTTTTT
TRBV5-1	.	TRBD2	TRBJ2-5	14	CASGTSGIQETQYF	TGCGCCAGCGGGACTAGCGGCATCCAAGAGACCCAGTACTTC
TRBV9	.	TRBD1	TRBJ2-5	15	CASSPRQGPQETQYF	TGTGCCAGCAGCCCTCGACAGGGACCCCAAGAGACCCAGTACTTC
TRBV6-5	.	TRBD2	TRBJ2-1	15	CASSLGTSGSFEQFF	TGTGCCAGCAGCCTCGGGACTAGCGGGAGTTTTGAGCAGTTCTTC
TRBV7-2	.	.	TRBJ1-4	15	CASSATGGLNEKLFF	TGTGCCAGCAGCGCGACCGGCGGACTTAATGAAAAACTGTTTTTT
TRBV27	.	TRBD1	TRBJ1-2	17	CASSLWPTGTGNYGYTF	TGTGCCAGCAGTTTATGGCCCACCGGGACAGGGAACTATGGCTACACCTTC
TRBV19	.	.	TRBJ1-1	16	CASSIERRFGDTEAFF	TGTGCCAGTAGTATCGAGAGGAGGTTCGGGGACACTGAAGCTTTCTTT
TRBV5-6	.	.	TRBJ2-5	15	CASSLAGLAGETQYF	TGTGCCAGCAGCTTGGCTGGCCTAGCAGGAGAGACCCAGTACTTC
TRBV5-1	once	.	TRBJ2-3	14	CASSATGSTDTQYF	TGCGCCAGCAGCGCTACAGGGTCCACAGATACGCAGTATTTT
TRBV2	.	.	TRBJ1-5	15	CASSDVGGAGQPQHF	TGTGCCAGCAGTGATGTGGGGGGGGCGGGTCAGCCCCAGCATTTT
TRBV11-2	once	TRBD1	TRBJ2-1	17	CASSLDRDRVYLFEQFF	TGTGCCAGCAGCTTAGACCGGGACAGGGTCTACTTGTTCGAGCAGTTCTTC
TRBV6-6	.	TRBD1	TRBJ2-5	16	CASSYRDSGERETQYF	TGTGCCAGCAGTTACCGGGACAGTGGGGAGAGGGAGACCCAGTACTTC
TRBV29-1	.	TRBD2	TRBJ2-1	14	CSVDGTSGVDEQFF	TGCAGCGTTGACGGGACTAGCGGAGTAGATGAGCAGTTCTTC
TRBV6-5	.	TRBD1	TRBJ2-3	15	CASSYETGGTDTQYF	TGTGCCAGCAGTTACGAGACAGGGGGAACAGATACGCAGTATTTT
TRBV2	.	TRBD1	TRBJ1-2	16	CASRGTGGAGVDGYTF	TGTGCCAGCAGGGGGACAGGGGGCGCCGGAGTAGATGGCTACACCTTC
TRBV6-5	.	.	TRBJ1-1	15	CASRGLGGMNTEAFF	TGTGCCAGCAGAGGGCTCGGGGGAATGAACACTGAAGCTTTCTTT
TRBV7-9	.	.	TRBJ2-7	12	CASSQGPGEQYF	TGTGCCAGCAGCCAAGGTCCGGGAGAGCAGTACTTC
TRBV5-6	few	.	TRBJ1-1	13	CASRGRLDTEAFF	TGTGCCAGCAGGGGCAGGCTGGACACTGAAGCTTTCTTT
TRBV5-4	.	.	TRBJ1-2	14	CASSLVGQVYGYTF	TGTGCCAGCAGCTTGGTGGGACAAGTCTATGGCTACACCTTC
TRBV9	.	TRBD2	TRBJ2-1	19	CASSVGGTVGTSGYNEQFF	TGTGCCAGCAGCGTAGGCGGGACGGTGGGGACTAGCGGGTACAATGAGCAGTTCTTC
TRBV13	once	TRBD1	TRBJ1-1	17	CASSPAGQLTLGTEAFF	TGTGCCAGCAGCCCGGCGGGACAGTTGACCCTGGGGACTGAAGCTTTCTTT